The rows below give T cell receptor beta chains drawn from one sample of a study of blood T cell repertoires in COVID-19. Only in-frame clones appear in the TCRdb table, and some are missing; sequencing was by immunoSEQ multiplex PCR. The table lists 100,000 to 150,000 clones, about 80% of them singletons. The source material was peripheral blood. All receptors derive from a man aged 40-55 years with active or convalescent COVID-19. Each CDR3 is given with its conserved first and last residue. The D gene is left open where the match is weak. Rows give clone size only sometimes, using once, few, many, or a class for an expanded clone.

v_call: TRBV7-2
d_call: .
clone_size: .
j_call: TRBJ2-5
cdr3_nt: TGTGCCAGCAGCTTAGGGACTTTCTCCTCAGAGACCCAGTACTTC
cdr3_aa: CASSLGTFSSETQYF

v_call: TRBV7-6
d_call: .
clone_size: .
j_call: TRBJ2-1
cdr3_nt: TGTGCCAGCAGCTTAAATATAGCCGTTCGGCCCTACAATGAGCAGTTCTTC
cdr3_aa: CASSLNIAVRPYNEQFF

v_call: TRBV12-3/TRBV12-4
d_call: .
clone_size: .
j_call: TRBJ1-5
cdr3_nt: TGTGCCAGCAGAACAGGGAGTTCGCAGCCCCAGCATTTT
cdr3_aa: CASRTGSSQPQHF

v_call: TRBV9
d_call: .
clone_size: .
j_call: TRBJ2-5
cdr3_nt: TGTGCCAGCAGCGTAGATAATGGTAGAGGGGAGACCCAGTACTTC
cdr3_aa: CASSVDNGRGETQYF

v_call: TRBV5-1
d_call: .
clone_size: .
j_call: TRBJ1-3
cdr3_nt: TGCGCCAGCAGCTTGGCCTGGGAGCCCAGCTCTGGAAACACCATATATTTT
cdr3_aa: CASSLAWEPSSGNTIYF

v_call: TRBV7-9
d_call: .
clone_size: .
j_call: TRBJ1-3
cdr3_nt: TGTGCCAGCAGGAGGGGGTTTGGAAACACCATATATTTT
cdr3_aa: CASRRGFGNTIYF

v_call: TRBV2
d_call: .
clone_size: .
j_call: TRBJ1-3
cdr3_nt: TGTGCCAGCAGCGAGGAGGGGACTGGAAACACCATATATTTT
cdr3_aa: CASSEEGTGNTIYF

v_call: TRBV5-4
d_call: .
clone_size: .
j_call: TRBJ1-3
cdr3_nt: TGTGCCAGCAGCGCCTTACTGGACACAACTCACGGAAACACCATATATTTT
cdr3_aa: CASSALLDTTHGNTIYF

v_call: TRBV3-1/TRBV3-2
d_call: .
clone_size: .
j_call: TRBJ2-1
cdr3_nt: TGTGCCAGCAGCCAAGAGCTCCGGGAGCAGTTCTTC
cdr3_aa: CASSQELREQFF

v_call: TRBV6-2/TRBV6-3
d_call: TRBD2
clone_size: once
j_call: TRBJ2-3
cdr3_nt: TGTGCCAGCAGTGGCCGTGGACTAGCGACAGATACGCAGTATTTT
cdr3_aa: CASSGRGLATDTQYF

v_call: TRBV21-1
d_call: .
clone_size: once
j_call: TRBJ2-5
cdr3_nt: TGTGCCAGCAGCAACTCGGGACTTCAAGAGACCCAGTACTTC
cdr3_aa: CASSNSGLQETQYF

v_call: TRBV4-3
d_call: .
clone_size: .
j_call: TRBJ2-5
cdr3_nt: TGCGCCAGCAGCCAAGAAGCAGGTCAAGAGACCCAGTACTTC
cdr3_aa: CASSQEAGQETQYF

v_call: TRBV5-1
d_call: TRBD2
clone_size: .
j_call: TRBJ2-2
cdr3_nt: TGCGCCAGCAGCTTGCCAGCGGGGGGGGAGAACACCGGGGAGCTGTTTTTT
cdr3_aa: CASSLPAGGENTGELFF

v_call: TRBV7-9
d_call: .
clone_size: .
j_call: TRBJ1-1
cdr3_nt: TGTGCCAGCAGCTTAGCCGTCAGGAACACTGAAGCTTTCTTT
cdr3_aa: CASSLAVRNTEAFF

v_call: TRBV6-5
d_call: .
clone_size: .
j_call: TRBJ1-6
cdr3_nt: TGTGCCAGCAGTTACGCACCTGGCGGCTCACCCCTCCACTTT
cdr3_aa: CASSYAPGGSPLHF

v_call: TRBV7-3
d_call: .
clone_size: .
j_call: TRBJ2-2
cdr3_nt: TGTGCCAGCAGCTTAGGGAGCAAACCAGCCGGGGAGCTGTTTTTT
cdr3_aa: CASSLGSKPAGELFF

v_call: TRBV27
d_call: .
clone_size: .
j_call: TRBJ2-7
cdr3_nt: TGTGCCAGCAGTTTAGACAACTCCTACGAGCAGTACTTC
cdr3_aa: CASSLDNSYEQYF

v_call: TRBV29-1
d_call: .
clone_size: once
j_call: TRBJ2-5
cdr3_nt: TGCAGCGTTGACAGGGCTGCCGAGACCCAGTACTTC
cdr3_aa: CSVDRAAETQYF

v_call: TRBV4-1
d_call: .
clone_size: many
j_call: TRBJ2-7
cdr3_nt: TGCGCCAGCAGCCAAGAACAGCCCAACTACGAGCAGTACTTC
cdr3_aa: CASSQEQPNYEQYF

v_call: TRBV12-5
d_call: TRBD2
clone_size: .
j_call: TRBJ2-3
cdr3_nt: TGTGCTAGTGGTTTGTTAGGACTAGCGAAAGATACGCAGTATTTT
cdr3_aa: CASGLLGLAKDTQYF

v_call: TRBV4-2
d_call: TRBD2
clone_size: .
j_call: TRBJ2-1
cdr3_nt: TGTGCCAGCAGCCAAGGATTCACGGGGGGGTTTTACAATGAGCAGTTCTTC
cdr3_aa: CASSQGFTGGFYNEQFF

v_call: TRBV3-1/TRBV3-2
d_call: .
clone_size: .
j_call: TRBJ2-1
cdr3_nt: TGTGCCAGCAGCTCTAGGGACTCTCGCTTCAACAATGAGCAGTTCTTC
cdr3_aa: CASSSRDSRFNNEQFF

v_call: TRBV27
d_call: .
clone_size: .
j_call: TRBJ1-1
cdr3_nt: TGTGCCAGCAGTTTACCCCCGGGGGATGGAGCTGAAGCTTTCTTT
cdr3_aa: CASSLPPGDGAEAFF

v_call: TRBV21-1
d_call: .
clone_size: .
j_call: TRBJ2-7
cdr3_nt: TGTGCCAGCAGGTCCGGGACAGGGGTCTACGAGCAGTACTTC
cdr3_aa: CASRSGTGVYEQYF

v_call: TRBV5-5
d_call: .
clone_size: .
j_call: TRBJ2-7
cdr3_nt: TGTGCCAGCAGCTTGGAGAGCTCCTACGAGCAGTACTTC
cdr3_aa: CASSLESSYEQYF

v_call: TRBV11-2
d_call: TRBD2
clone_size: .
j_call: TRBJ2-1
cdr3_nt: TGTGCCAGCAGCCTAGCGGGAAGCTCCTACAATGAGCAGTTCTTC
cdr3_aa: CASSLAGSSYNEQFF

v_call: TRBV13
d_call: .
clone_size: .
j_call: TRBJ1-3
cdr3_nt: TGTGCCAGCAGCTTAGGGGCCGGAAACACCATATATTTT
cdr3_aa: CASSLGAGNTIYF

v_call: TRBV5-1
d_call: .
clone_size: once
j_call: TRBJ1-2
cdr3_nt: TGCGCCAGCAGCTTGGGGACCGGGGTGGGAAACCGGGATGGCTACACCTTC
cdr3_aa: CASSLGTGVGNRDGYTF

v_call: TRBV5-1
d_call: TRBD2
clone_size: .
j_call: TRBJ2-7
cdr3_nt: TGCGCCAGCAGCTCCGGGACTAGCGGATCCTACGAGCAGTACTTC
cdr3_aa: CASSSGTSGSYEQYF

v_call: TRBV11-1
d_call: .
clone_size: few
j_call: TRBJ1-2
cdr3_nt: TGTGCCAGCAGCCCCGCTGGAGTACCTGGCTACACCTTC
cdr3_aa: CASSPAGVPGYTF

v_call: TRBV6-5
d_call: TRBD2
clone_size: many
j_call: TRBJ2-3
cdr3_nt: TGTGCCAGCAGTTACAGTTGGGGGGGGACCACAGATACGCAGTATTTT
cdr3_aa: CASSYSWGGTTDTQYF

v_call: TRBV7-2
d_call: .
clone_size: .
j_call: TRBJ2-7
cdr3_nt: TGTGCCAGCAGCCGCGGGGACGCTAGCGAGCAGTACTTC
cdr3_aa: CASSRGDASEQYF

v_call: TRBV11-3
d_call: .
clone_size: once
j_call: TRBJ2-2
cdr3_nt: TGTGCCAGCAGCTTAGATCTCGAGGGCACGAACACCGGGGAGCTGTTTTTT
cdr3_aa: CASSLDLEGTNTGELFF

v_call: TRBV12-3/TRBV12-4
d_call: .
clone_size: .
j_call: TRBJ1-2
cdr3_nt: TGTGCCAGCAGTTTAGCCTCAGCGGGGGCCTACACCTTC
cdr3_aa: CASSLASAGAYTF

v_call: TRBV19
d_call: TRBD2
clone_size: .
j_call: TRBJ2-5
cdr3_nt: TGTGCCAGTAGTCGTCTAGCGGGGTCACAAGAGACCCAGTACTTC
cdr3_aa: CASSRLAGSQETQYF

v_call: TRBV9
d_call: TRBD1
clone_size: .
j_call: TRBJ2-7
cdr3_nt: TGTGCCAGCAGCCCTCGGACAGGCCAGACCTACGAGCAGTACTTC
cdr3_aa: CASSPRTGQTYEQYF

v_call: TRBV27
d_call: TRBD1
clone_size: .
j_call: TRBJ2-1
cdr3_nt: TGTGCCAGCCATGCTCCACGACAGGGTAGCAATGAGCAGTTCTTC
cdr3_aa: CASHAPRQGSNEQFF

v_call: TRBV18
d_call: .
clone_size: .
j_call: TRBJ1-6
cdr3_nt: TGTGCCAGCTCACCCGACAGGAGCACGGATTCACCCCTCCACTTT
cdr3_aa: CASSPDRSTDSPLHF

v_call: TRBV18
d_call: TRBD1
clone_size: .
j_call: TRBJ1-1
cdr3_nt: TGTGCCAGCTCAGCTAAACAGGGGGCCGACACTGAAGCTTTCTTT
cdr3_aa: CASSAKQGADTEAFF

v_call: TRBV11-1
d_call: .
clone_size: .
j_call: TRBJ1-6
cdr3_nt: TGTGCCAGCAGCTTTCCGGGTTCACCCCTCCACTTT
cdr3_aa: CASSFPGSPLHF

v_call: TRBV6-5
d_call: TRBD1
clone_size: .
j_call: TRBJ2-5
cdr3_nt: TGTGCCAGCAGCTTGACAGGGGGCAGGGAGACCCAGTACTTC
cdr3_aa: CASSLTGGRETQYF

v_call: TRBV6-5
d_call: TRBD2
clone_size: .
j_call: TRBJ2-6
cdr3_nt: TGTGCCAGCACCACGGGGGGGATTGGGGCCAACGTCCTGACTTTC
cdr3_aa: CASTTGGIGANVLTF

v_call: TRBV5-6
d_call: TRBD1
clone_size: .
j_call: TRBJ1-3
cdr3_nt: TGTGCCAGCAGGACAGGGTCCGGAAACACCATATATTTT
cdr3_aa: CASRTGSGNTIYF

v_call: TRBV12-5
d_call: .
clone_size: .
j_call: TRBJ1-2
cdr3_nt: TGTGCTAGTGGTTTGGTACGTACGGGGGTCTATGGCTACACCTTC
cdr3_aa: CASGLVRTGVYGYTF

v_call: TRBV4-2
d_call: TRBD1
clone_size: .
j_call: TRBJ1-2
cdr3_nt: TGTGCCAGCAGCCAAGCAGGGGGCGATGGCTACACCTTC
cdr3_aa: CASSQAGGDGYTF

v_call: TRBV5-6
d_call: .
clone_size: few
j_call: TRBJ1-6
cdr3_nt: TGTGCCAGCAGCGGCCCCGGACAGTATAATTCACCCCTCCACTTT
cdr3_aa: CASSGPGQYNSPLHF

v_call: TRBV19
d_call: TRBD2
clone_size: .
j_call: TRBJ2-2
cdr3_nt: TGTGCCAGTAGTGGGAGCGGGGGGGCCGTTTTCGGGGAGCTGTTTTTT
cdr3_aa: CASSGSGGAVFGELFF